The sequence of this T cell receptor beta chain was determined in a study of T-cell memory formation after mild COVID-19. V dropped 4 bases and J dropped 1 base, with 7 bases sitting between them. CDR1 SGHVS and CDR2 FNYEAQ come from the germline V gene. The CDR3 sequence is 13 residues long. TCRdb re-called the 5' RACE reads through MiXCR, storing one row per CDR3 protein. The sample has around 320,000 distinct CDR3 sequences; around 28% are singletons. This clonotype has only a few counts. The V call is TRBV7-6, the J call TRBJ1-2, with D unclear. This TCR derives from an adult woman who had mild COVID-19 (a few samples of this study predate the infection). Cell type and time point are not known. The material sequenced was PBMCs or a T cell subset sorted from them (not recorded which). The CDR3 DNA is TGTGCCAGCAGCTCCGGCAGTAACTATGGCTACACCTTC. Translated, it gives CASSSGSNYGYTF.